The 3 T cell receptor beta chains reported below all come from one sample, sequenced in a study of memory B cells and T cells in multiple sclerosis. Assay: immunoSEQ multiplex PCR; the TCRdb copy retains only in-frame clones and omits some. Altogether some 48,000 clones are present, approximately 80% being singletons, with the ten largest covering roughly 1%. Antigens for these TCRs are unknown. CFSE-dim autoproliferating and CFSE-high non-proliferating T cells from unstimulated culture were sequenced separately. Cultures began with about 4.5x10^7 CFSE-labeled PBMCs, unstimulated for about 7 days, with replicate wells pooled. The sequencing sample was made of PBMCs from blood kept in culture. The receptor set was obtained from a human donor with multiple sclerosis.

This clone was found once. V and J are TRBV28 and TRBJ2-3; possibly TRBD1 or TRBD2 for D (5 bases each). The germline V gene encodes CDR1 MDHEN and CDR2 SYDVKM. The ends were cut back, 1 base at V and 2 bases at J, with 16 bases in the middle. This CDR3 spans 17 amino acids. CDR3 DNA sequence: TGTGCCAGCAGTTTATTAGGCCCCGGGGCTCCCACAGATACGCAGTATTTT. Protein product: CASSLLGPGAPTDTQYF.

V gene TRBV6-1 combines with J gene TRBJ1-5, with D uncertain. The germline V gene has CDR1 MNHNS and CDR2 SASEGT. Trimming removed 2 bases at V and 0 bases at J, with 8 bases between. CDR3 length: 15 amino acids. The CDR3 is CASSEWEYSNQPQHF. The CDR3 coding sequence is TGTGCCAGCAGTGAATGGGAATATAGCAATCAGCCCCAGCATTTT.

This clone was detected a few times. The V call is TRBV7-2, the J call TRBJ1-2; D not certain. V was clipped by 6 bases and J by 2 bases, with 13 bases between them. Looked up from germline, CDR1 is SGHTA and CDR2 is FQGNSA. This CDR3 region has 14 residues. The CDR3 here is CASSSTGGNYGYTF. The CDR3 nucleotides are TGTGCCAGCAGTTCGACTGGTGGGAACTATGGCTACACCTTC.